These 25 T cell receptor beta chains share one sample of origin, sequenced in a study of OX40 agonist ivuxolimab in advanced cancers. The method was immunoSEQ multiplex PCR; TCRdb's version includes in-frame clones alone and lacks a portion of them. The table records more than 50,000 clones, less than 85% of them present only once. The material sequenced was CD4+ or CD8+ T cells sorted from blood, taken in a trial of the OX40 agonist ivuxolimab. The receptors were sampled from an adult with an advanced solid tumor such as melanoma, head and neck, liver or kidney cancer.

The V and J genes are TRBV7-8 and TRBJ2-1, with TRBD2 as a possible D gene (6 bases). V lost 4 bases, J lost 5 bases, and 15 bases lay in between. CDR1 is SGHVS, CDR2 FQNEAQ, per germline. CDR3 length: 15 residues. The CDR3 loop is CASSSDGLQDNEQFF. For the CDR3, the DNA is TGTGCCAGCAGCTCGGACGGACTACAAGACAATGAGCAGTTCTTC.

The chain recombines TRBV7-6 with TRBJ2-1; 9 bases align to TRBD2. The germline gives CDR1 SGHVS, CDR2 FNYEAQ. The CDR3 consists of 16 residues. V dropped 1 base and J dropped 7; count of bases not matched to a gene: 8. The CDR3 protein is CASSLGRGGRVNEQFF. The DNA of the CDR3 is TGTGCCAGCAGCTTAGGGCGAGGCGGGAGGGTTAATGAGCAGTTCTTC.

This chain links TRBV29-1 with TRBJ2-1; D unclear. The CDR3 length is 14 residues. The V end lost 6 bases, the J end lost 5 bases, and 17 bases lay between the germline ends. CDR1 and CDR2 from the germline V gene are SQVTM and ANQGSEA. In nucleotides, the CDR3 is TGCAGCGTCGGGCCGCTCATCCTCGACAATGAGCAGTTCTTC. Translated: CSVGPLILDNEQFF.

The chain recombines TRBV30 with TRBJ2-7, with 8 bases lining up with TRBD1. The CDR3 extends over 13 amino acids. Trimming at V came to 3 bases and at J to 5 bases, leaving 6 bases not matched to a gene. Germline-derived CDR1 and CDR2 are GTSNPN and SVGIG (reference sequence). CDR3 protein: CAWSRDRLNEQYF. Here the CDR3 DNA reads TGTGCCTGGAGCCGGGACAGGTTGAACGAGCAGTACTTC.

The rearrangement uses TRBV5-1 and TRBJ2-2; D is unresolved. The CDR3 is 15 residues long. CDR1 and CDR2 from the germline V gene are SGHRS and YFSETQ. Trimming left V 4 bases short and J 0 bases short, with 10 bases between. The CDR3 here is CASSPVTANTGELFF. The DNA of the CDR3 is TGCGCCAGCAGCCCGGTAACGGCGAACACCGGGGAGCTGTTTTTT.

The V and J genes are TRBV6-5 and TRBJ1-2, with D unclear. This CDR3 spans 13 amino acids. In germline, CDR1 is MNHEY, CDR2 SVGAGI. V was cut by 5 bases and J by 7 bases, with 14 bases left in between. The CDR3: CASSEGSRLGYTF. Written as DNA, the CDR3 is TGTGCCAGCAGTGAAGGTAGTAGGCTTGGCTACACCTTC.

The V and J genes are TRBV5-1 and TRBJ2-7, with no clear D. Trimming removed 3 bases at V and 5 bases at J, with 12 bases between. CDR1 is SGHRS and CDR2 is YFSETQ in the germline V gene. The CDR3 runs to 13 residues. The DNA for the CDR3 is TGCGCCAGCAGCTCCCCCGATTTCCACGAGCAGTACTTC. This encodes CASSSPDFHEQYF.

The CDR3 reads CASSPRGATNEKLFF. DNA of the CDR3: TGTGCCAGCAGCCCAAGGGGGGCGACTAATGAAAAACTGTTTTTT. The chain recombines TRBV11-2 with TRBJ1-4; a possible D gene is TRBD1 (6 bases). CDR3 length equals 15 residues. Germline CDR1 reads SGHAT; CDR2 reads FQNNGV. The ends were cut back, 5 bases at V and 2 bases at J, with 12 bases in the middle.

The rearrangement joins TRBV21-1 to TRBJ2-6. TRBV21-1 is listed as a pseudogene. CDR3 length: 17 amino acids. CDR3 sequence (DNA): TGTGCCAGCAGAGTCGGGCTACAACAAAGTCGGGCCAACGTCCTGACTTTC. Residues: CASRVGLQQSRANVLTF.

The rearrangement joins TRBV9 to TRBJ2-1; D is possibly TRBD1 or TRBD2 (6 bases each). V lost 0 bases and J 7 bases, leaving 11 bases between the germline ends. Germline V gene sequence: CDR1 SGDLS, CDR2 YYNGEE. The CDR3 has 14 amino acids. CDR3 nucleotide sequence: TGTGCCAGCAGCGTAGCGGGGGCCTGGAATGAGCAGTTCTTC. Translation gives CASSVAGAWNEQFF. Full variable domain (missing parts from reference TRBV9 and TRBJ2-1): DSGVTQTPKHLITATGQRVTLRCSPRSGDLSVYWYQQSLDQGLQFLIQYYNGEERAKGNILERFSAQQFPDLHSELNLSSLELGDSALYFCASSVAGAWNEQFFGPGTRLTVL.

By frequency in the sample, this clone is medium-sized. This sequence joins TRBV28 and TRBJ2-4; 7 bases map to TRBD1. This CDR3 is 13 amino acids long. Germline V gives CDR1 MDHEN, CDR2 SYDVKM. J was trimmed by 9 bases and V by 3 bases; bases with no gene match: 5. The DNA for the CDR3 is TGTGCCAGCAGTTTGCGACAGGGCCGCATTCAGTACTTC. It codes for CASSLRQGRIQYF.

In the case of this clone: Other nucleotide sequences from this sample produce the same CDR3. The chain is built from TRBV7-6 and TRBJ2-2; TRBD1 matches 9 bases. The trim removed 5 bases at V and 3 bases at J, leaving 4 bases unmatched. CDR1 and CDR2 from the germline V gene are SGHVS and FNYEAQ. CDR3 length equals 15 residues. The chain's CDR3 is CASSPRDRDTGELFF. In DNA form, the CDR3 reads TGTGCCAGCAGCCCCCGGGACAGGGACACCGGGGAGCTGTTTTTT.

The V and J genes are TRBV7-8 and TRBJ1-5; D uncertain. CDR1 is SGHVS and CDR2 is FQNEAQ in the germline V gene. Trimming left V 1 base short and J 4 bases short, with 17 bases between. The CDR3 length is 17 residues. The DNA of the CDR3 is TGTGCCAGCAGCTTAGGGCCGATTATTTTGGGGAATCAGCCCCAGCATTTT. It encodes CASSLGPIILGNQPQHF.

This chain uses TRBV6-5 with TRBJ2-2, with D uncertain. This CDR3 spans 11 amino acids. Per germline, CDR1 MNHEY and CDR2 SVGAGI. V dropped 8 bases and J dropped 6 bases, with 7 bases sitting between them. CDR3 bases: TGTGCCAGCTCCCTCCCCGGGGAGCTGTTTTTT. Amino acids: CASSLPGELFF.

Here the CDR3 DNA reads TGTGCCAGCTCACCACTCAACCCCCCAGAAGCTTTCTTT. Its translation is CASSPLNPPEAFF. This chain links TRBV18 with TRBJ1-1; no definite D call. This CDR3 comprises 13 residues. The germline CDR1 and CDR2 sequences are KGHSH and LQKENI. V dropped 1 base and J dropped 8 bases, with 11 bases sitting between them.

This clone was counted only a few times. The V call is TRBV29-1, the J call TRBJ2-7; D is possibly TRBD1 or TRBD2 (5 bases each). Trimming stripped 6 bases from V and 2 bases from J, with 14 bases between. This CDR3 comprises 13 residues. Germline CDR1 and CDR2: SQVTM and ANQGSEA. The CDR3 DNA follows: TGCAGCGTCACGGGACGGACAACCTACGAGCAGTACTTC. This translates into CSVTGRTTYEQYF.

The chain links TRBV19 to TRBJ2-7, with D possibly TRBD2 on 7 matching bases. The ends were cut back, 3 bases at V and 2 bases at J, with 8 bases in the middle. Germline V gene lookup returns CDR1 LNHDA and CDR2 SQIVND (reference sequence). The CDR3 sequence is 13 residues long. The CDR3 sequence: CASSMGGPYEQYF. The DNA of the CDR3 is TGTGCCAGTAGTATGGGGGGGCCCTACGAGCAGTACTTC.

This clone is a singleton in its sample. The chain is built from TRBV19 and TRBJ2-1; maybe TRBD2 (5 bases). V lost 5 bases and J lost 0, with 8 bases in between. The CDR3 runs 14 residues. Germline V gene data show CDR1 as LNHDA and CDR2 as SQIVND (reference sequence). CDR3 DNA: TGTGCCAGTAGTTTAGCGTTCTCCTACAATGAGCAGTTCTTC. It specifies CASSLAFSYNEQFF.

The V and J genes are TRBV30 and TRBJ1-2, with unresolved D. Per the germline V gene, CDR1 is GTSNPN and CDR2 is SVGIG (reference sequence). CDR3 length: 11 residues. Trimming stripped 4 bases from V and 6 bases from J, with 9 bases between. The CDR3 nucleotides are TGTGCCTGGAAAGTCATTCATGGCTACACCTTC. The encoded protein is CAWKVIHGYTF.

This chain uses TRBV5-6 with TRBJ1-5, with D maybe TRBD1 (5 bases). The V end lost 1 base, the J end lost 5 bases, and 7 bases lay between the germline ends. There are 13 residues in the CDR3. Germline loops: CDR1 SGHDT, CDR2 YYEEEE. The DNA for the CDR3 is TGTGCCAGCAGCTTGTCCAGGGATCAGCCCCAGCATTTT. It is translated as CASSLSRDQPQHF. Together with reference TRBV5-6 and TRBJ1-5, the CDR3 gives the full variable domain: DAGVTQSPTHLIKTRGQQVTLRCSPKSGHDTVSWYQQALGQGPQFIFQYYEEEERQRGNFPDRFSGHQFPNYSSELNVNALLLGDSALYLCASSLSRDQPQHFGDGTRLSIL.

V and J are TRBV6-5 and TRBJ1-3; D is undetermined. Germline-derived CDR1 and CDR2 are MNHEY and SVGAGI. Trimming cost V 2 bases and J 1 base, with 6 bases left between them. The CDR3 runs 14 residues. The CDR3 region has the DNA TGTGCCAGCAGTTACACAGCGTCTGGAAACACCATATATTTT. Translated, it gives CASSYTASGNTIYF.

The chain combines TRBV30 with TRBJ2-3, with D perhaps matching TRBD2 (6 bases). Looked up from germline, CDR1 is GTSNPN and CDR2 is SVGIG (reference sequence). V lost 2 bases, J lost 6 bases, and 9 bases lay in between. This CDR3 region has 12 residues. The CDR3: CAWSREDDTQYF. CDR3 coding DNA: TGTGCCTGGAGTAGGGAGGATGATACGCAGTATTTT.

This chain joins TRBV28 and TRBJ2-7, with unresolved D. This CDR3 is 12 amino acids long. V was cut by 4 bases and J by 6 bases, with 10 bases left in between. The V gene's germline CDR1 is MDHEN and CDR2 SYDVKM. CDR3 bases: TGTGCCAGCAGTTGGCGGCAAGGCGAGCAGTACTTC. It yields the protein CASSWRQGEQYF.

The J gene is TRBJ2-7, the V gene TRBV5-1; a weak D match, TRBD1 (5 bases). V lost 0 bases to trimming and J lost 4 bases, with 14 bases between them. Germline loops: CDR1 SGHRS, CDR2 YFSETQ. The CDR3 is 15 residues long. Here the CDR3 reads CASSLGQGRPYEQYF. For the CDR3, the DNA is TGCGCCAGCAGCTTGGGGCAGGGAAGGCCGTACGAGCAGTACTTC.

This sequence joins TRBV6-5 and TRBJ2-1; TRBD1 aligns across 9 bases. The CDR3 has 15 residues. The germline V gene has CDR1 MNHEY and CDR2 SVGAGI. V trimming: 5 bases; J trimming: 7 bases; junction bases outside the gene matches: 9. The CDR3: CASSPGTGMTNEQFF. In nucleotides, the CDR3 is TGTGCCAGCAGTCCCGGGACAGGGATGACTAATGAGCAGTTCTTC.